A few counts support the clone carrying this TCR beta chain. The sample originates from a study of identical twins. This CDR3 comprises 14 residues. The ends were cut back, 0 bases at V and 8 bases at J, with 11 bases in the middle. CDR1 is SGHRS, CDR2 YFSETQ, per germline. TCRdb reprocessed the 5' RACE reads via MiXCR and lists one record per CDR3 protein. The sample comprises about 240,000 distinct CDR3 sequences, roughly 10% of which are singletons, and 9% to 10% rests with the top ten. The sequence was obtained from a man between 50 and 59 years old in good health. V gene TRBV5-1 combines with J gene TRBJ1-4; the D is unclear. Sample: memory T cells sorted from blood. The CDR3 DNA reads TGCGCCAGCAGCTTGGACATGGTGGGCGAAAAACTGTTTTTT. It yields the protein CASSLDMVGEKLFF.